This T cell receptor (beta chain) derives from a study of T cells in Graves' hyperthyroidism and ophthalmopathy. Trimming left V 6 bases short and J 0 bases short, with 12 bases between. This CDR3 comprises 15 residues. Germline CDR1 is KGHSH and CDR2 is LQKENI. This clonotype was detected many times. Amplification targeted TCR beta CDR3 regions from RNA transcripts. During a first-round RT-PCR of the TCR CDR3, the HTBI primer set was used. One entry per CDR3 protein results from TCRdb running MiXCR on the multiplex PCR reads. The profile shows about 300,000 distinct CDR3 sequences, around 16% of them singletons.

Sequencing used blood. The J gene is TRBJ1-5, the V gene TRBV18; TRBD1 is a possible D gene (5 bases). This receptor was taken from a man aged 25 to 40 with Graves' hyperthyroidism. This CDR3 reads CASSPLGDSNQPQHF. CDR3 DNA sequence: TGTGCCAGCTCCCCGTTGGGGGATAGCAATCAGCCCCAGCATTTT.